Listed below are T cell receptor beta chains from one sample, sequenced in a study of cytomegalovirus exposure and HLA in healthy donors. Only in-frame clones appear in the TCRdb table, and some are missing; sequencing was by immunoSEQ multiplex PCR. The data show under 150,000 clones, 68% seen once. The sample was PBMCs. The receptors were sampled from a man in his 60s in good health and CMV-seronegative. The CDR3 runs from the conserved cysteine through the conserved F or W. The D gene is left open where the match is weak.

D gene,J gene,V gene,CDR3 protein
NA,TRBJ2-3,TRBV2,CASSELGGGDTQYF
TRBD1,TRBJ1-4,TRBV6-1,CASSGIWGQGNEKLFF
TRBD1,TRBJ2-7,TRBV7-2,CASSKRDRATSYYEQYF
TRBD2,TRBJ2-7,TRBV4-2,CASSQDERGPYEQYF
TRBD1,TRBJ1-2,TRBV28,CASSPGGQGELYGYTF
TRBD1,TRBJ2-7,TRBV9,CASSVWTGEGEQYF
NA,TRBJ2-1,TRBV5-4,CASSLQVYNEQFF
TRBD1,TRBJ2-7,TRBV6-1,CASSEAAYGQGVRNEQYF
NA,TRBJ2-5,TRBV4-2,CASSQESRETQYF
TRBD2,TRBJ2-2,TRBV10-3,CAISESGTSGRVANTGELFF
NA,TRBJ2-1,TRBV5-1,CASSITGSSYNEQFF
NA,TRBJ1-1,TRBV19,CASNLLGGSTEAFF
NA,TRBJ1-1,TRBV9,CASSVASTLNTEAFF
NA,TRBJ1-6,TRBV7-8,CASSLDGTLSSYNSPLHF
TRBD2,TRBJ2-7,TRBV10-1,CASSRAGDGEQYF
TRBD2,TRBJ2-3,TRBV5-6,CASSLSPSGRTDTQYF
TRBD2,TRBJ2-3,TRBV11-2,CASSEAVAGGTDTQYF
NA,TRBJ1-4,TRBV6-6,CASSYSNRNEKLFF
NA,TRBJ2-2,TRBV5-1,CASRTATNTGELFF
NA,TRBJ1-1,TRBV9,CASSVATGGTEAFF
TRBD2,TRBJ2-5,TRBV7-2,CASSFSGLGGETQYF
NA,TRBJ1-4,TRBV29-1,CSVAPNRDNEKLFF
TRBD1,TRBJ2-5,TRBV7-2,CASSSRDRDGTQYF
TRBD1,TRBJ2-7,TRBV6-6,CAVETGAEQYF
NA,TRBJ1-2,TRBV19,CASSVRQENYGYTF
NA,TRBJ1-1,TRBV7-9,CASSPTVLGARTEAFF
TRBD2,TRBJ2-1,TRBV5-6,CASSSRTSGSWSYNEQFF
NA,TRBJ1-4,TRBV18,CASSPGGGTEKLFF
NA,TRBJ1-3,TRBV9,CASSVGTASGNTIYF
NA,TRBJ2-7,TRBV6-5,CASSFTGLGGYEQYF
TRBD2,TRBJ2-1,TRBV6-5,CASSFRTSGRTNEQFF
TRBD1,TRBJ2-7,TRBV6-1,CASNDRGSSYEQYF
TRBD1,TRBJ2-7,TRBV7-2,CASSAGTGLYEQYF
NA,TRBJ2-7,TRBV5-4,CASSGELATAYEQYF
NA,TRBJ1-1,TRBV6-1,CASRRIGVDTEAFF
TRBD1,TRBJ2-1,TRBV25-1,CASTRTGTYNEQFF
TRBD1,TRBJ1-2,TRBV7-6,CASSPSTGNGYTF
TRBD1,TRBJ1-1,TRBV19,CASRGRDRDTEAFF
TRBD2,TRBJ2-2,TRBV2,CASRGFSGRTGELFF
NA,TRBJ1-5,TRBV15,CATSRDRESPQHF
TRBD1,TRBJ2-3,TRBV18,CASSAYSQGITDTQYF
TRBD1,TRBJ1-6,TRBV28,CASSLELLGGGGRRGSPLHF
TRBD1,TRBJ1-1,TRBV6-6,CASSFPQTGGTEAFF
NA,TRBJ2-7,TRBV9,CASSPGDEQYF
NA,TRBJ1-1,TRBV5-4,CASSLMAVNTEAFF
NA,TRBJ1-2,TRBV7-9,CASSLALGGSYYGYTF
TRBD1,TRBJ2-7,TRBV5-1,CASRQGSYYEQYF
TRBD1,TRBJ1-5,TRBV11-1,CASSLGQGINQPQHF
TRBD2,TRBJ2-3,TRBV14,CASSQSLAGITQYF
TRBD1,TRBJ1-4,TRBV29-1,CSVQGAWNEKLFF
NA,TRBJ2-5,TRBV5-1,CASSLEGGQRTQYF
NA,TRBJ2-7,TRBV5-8,CASSFRGSYEQYF
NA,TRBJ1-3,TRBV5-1,CASSLAVTGEDSGNTIYF
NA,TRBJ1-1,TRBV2,CASSPRRGNTEAFF
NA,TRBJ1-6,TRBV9,CASSFNDLAGKDSPLHF